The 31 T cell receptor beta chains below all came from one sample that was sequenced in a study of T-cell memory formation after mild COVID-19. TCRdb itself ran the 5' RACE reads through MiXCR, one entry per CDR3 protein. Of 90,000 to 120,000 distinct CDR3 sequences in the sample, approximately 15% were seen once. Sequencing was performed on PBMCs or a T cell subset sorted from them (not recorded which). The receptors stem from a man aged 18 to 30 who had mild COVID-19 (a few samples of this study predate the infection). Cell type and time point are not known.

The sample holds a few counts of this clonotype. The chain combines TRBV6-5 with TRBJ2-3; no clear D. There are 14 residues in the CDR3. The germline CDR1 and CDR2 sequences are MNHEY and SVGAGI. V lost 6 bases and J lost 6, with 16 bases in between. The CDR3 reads CASSPPSRLDTQYF. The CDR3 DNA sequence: TGTGCCAGCAGCCCCCCCTCGCGCCTGGATACGCAGTATTTT.

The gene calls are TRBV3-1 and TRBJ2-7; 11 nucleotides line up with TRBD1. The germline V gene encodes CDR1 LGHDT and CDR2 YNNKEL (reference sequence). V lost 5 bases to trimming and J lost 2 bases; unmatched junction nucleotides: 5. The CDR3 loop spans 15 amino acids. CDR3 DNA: TGTGCCAGCAGCGTACCGGGACAGGGGGCCTACGAGCAGTACTTC. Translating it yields CASSVPGQGAYEQYF.

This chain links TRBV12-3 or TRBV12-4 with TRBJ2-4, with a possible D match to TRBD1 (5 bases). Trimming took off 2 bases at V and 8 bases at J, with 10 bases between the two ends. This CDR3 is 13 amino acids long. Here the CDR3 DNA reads TGTGCCAGCAGTTTACCAGGGCCGGACATTCAGTACTTC. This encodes CASSLPGPDIQYF.

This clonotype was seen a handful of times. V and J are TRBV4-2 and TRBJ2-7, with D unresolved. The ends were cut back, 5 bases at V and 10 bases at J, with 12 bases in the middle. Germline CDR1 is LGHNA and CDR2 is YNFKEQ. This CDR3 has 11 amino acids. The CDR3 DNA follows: TGTGCCAGCAGCTCCCCTGGCCACCAGTACTTC. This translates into CASSSPGHQYF.

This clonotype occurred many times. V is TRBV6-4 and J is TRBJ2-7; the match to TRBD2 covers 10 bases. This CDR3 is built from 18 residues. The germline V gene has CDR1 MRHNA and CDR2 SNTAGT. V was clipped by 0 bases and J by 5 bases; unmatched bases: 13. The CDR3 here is CASSDSTASGGLKHEQYV. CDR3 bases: TGTGCCAGCAGTGACTCGACGGCTAGCGGGGGCCTTAAGCACGAGCAGTACGTC.

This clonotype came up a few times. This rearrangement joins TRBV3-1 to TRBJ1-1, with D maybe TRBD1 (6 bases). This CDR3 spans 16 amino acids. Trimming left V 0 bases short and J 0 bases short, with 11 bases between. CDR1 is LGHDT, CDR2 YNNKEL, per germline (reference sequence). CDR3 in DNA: TGTGCCAGCAGCCAAGAGACAGGATTTATGAACACTGAAGCTTTCTTT. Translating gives CASSQETGFMNTEAFF.

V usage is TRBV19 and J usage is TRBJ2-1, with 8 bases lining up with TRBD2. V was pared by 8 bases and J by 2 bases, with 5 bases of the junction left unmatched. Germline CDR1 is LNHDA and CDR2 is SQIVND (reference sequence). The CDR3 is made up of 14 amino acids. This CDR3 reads CASGRSGTYNEQFF. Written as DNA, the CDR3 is TGTGCCAGTGGGCGTAGCGGGACCTACAATGAGCAGTTCTTC. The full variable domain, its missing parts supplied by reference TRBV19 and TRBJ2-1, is DGGITQSPKYLFRKEGQNVTLSCEQNLNHDAMYWYRQDPGQGLRLIYYSQIVNDFQKGDIAEGYSVSREKKESFPLTVTSAQKNPTAFYLCASGRSGTYNEQFFGPGTRLTVL.

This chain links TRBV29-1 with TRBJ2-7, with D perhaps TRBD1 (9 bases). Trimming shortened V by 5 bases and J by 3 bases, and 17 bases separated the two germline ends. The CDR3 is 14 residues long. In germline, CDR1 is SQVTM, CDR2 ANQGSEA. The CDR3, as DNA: TGCAGCGTTATCGGGAGGGGACAGGGCTACGAGCAGTACTTC. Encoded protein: CSVIGRGQGYEQYF.

The CDR3 spells CASSLSLGFSNEKLFF. The CDR3 DNA reads as TGTGCCAGCAGCCTGTCCCTGGGGTTTAGTAATGAAAAACTGTTTTTT. The chain employs TRBV7-9 and TRBJ1-4; unclear D gene. CDR1 and CDR2 from the germline V gene are SEHNR and FQNEAQ (reference sequence). The CDR3 spans 16 residues. Trimming cost V 5 bases and J 4 bases, with 17 bases left between them.

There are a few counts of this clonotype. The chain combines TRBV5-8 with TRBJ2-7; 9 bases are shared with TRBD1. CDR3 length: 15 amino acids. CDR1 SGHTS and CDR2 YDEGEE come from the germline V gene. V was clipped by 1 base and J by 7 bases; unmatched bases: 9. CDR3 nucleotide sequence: TGTGCCAGCAGCTTGTATGGAGGGACAGGGTTAGAGCAGTACGTC. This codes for CASSLYGGTGLEQYV.

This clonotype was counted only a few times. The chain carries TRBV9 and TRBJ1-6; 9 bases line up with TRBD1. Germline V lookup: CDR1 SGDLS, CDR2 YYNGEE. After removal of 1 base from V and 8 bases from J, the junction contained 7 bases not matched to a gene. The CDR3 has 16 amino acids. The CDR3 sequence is CASSVRDRAVDSPLHF. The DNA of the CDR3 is TGTGCCAGCAGCGTAAGGGACAGGGCCGTAGATTCACCCCTCCACTTT.

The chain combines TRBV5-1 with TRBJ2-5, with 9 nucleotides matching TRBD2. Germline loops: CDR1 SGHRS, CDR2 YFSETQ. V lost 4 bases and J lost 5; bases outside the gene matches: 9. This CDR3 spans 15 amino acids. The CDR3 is CASSGGLAPQETQYF. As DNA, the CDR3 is TGCGCCAGCAGCGGGGGACTAGCCCCGCAGGAGACCCAGTACTTC.

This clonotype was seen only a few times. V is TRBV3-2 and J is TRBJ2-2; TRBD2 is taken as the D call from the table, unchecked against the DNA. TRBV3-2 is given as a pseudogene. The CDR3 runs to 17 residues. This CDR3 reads CASSQAEGGKNTGELFF. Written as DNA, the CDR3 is TGTGCCAGCAGCCAAGCTGAGGGAGGGAAGAACACCGGGGAGCTGTTTTTT.

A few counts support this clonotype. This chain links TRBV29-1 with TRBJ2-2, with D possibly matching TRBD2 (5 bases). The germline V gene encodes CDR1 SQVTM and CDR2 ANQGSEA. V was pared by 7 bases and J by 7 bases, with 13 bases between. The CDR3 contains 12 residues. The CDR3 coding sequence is TGCAGCGCGGGATCCCCGGGCGGGGAGCTGTTTTTT. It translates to CSAGSPGGELFF.

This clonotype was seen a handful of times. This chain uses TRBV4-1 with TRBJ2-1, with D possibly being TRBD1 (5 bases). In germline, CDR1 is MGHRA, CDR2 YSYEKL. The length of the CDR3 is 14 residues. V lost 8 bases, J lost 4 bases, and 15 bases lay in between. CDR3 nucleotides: TGCGCCAGCCGCCGTCAAAAGGGGTACAATGAGCAGTTCTTC. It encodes CASRRQKGYNEQFF.

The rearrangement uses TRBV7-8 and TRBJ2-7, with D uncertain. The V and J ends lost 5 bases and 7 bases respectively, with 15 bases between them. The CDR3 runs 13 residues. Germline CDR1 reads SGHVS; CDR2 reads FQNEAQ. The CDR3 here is CASSQVLKGEQYF. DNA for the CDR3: TGTGCCAGCAGCCAGGTGCTGAAAGGAGAGCAGTACTTC.

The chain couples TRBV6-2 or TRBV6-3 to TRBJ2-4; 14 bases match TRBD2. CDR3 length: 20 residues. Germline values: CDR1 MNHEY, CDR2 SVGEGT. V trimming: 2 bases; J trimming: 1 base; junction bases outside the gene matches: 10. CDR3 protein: CASSYVRTSGGLPAKNIQYF. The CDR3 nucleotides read TGTGCCAGCAGTTACGTCAGGACTAGCGGGGGGCTCCCGGCCAAAAACATTCAGTACTTC.

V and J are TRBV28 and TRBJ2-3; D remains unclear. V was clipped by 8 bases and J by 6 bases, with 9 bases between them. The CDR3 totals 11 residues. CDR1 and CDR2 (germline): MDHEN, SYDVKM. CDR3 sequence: CASVPGDTQYF. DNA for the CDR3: TGTGCCAGCGTCCCAGGTGATACGCAGTATTTT.

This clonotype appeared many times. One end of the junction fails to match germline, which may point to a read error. CDR3 amino acids: CASSLAESGELFF. CDR3 sequence (DNA): TGTGCCAGCAGCCTAGCGGAGTCCGGGGAGCTGTTTTTT. The gene calls are TRBV7-7 and TRBJ2-2, with 7 bases aligning to TRBD2. The CDR3 is 13 amino acids. Germline assignment: CDR1 SSHAT and CDR2 FNYEAQ (reference sequence).

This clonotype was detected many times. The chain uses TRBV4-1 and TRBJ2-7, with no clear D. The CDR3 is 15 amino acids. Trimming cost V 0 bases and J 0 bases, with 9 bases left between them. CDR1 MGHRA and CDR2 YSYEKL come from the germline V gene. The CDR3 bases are TGCGCCAGCAGCCAAGACGGGTCTTCCTCCTACGAGCAGTACTTC. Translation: CASSQDGSSSYEQYF.

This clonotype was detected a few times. The CDR3 DNA follows: TGCGCCAGCAGCTTGACATCCGGACACATTCAGTACTTC. Its translation is CASSLTSGHIQYF. The chain employs TRBV5-1 and TRBJ2-4, with unresolved D. V lost 1 base and J 8 bases, leaving 10 bases between the germline ends. CDR3 length: 13 amino acids. Germline CDR1 reads SGHRS; CDR2 reads YFSETQ.

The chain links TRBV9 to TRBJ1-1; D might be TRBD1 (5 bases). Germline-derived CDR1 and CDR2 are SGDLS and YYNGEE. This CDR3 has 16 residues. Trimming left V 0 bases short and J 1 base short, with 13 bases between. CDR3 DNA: TGTGCCAGCAGCGTAGTAGGTCGTGGGACGAACACTGAAGCTTTCTTT. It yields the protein CASSVVGRGTNTEAFF.

As DNA, the CDR3 is TGTGCCACCAGTGACTGGACTAGCGGGGGGAACAATGAGCAGTTCTTC. It yields the protein CATSDWTSGGNNEQFF. The chain recombines TRBV24-1 with TRBJ2-1; TRBD2 aligns across 14 bases. Trimming at V came to 4 bases and at J to 5 bases, leaving 3 bases not matched to a gene. Germline lookup yields CDR1 KGHDR and CDR2 SFDVKD. The length of the CDR3 is 16 residues.

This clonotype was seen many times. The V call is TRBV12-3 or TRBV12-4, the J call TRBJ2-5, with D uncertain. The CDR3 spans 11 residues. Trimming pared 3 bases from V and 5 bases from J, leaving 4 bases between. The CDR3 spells CASSFDETQYF. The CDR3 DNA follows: TGTGCCAGCAGTTTTGACGAGACCCAGTACTTC.

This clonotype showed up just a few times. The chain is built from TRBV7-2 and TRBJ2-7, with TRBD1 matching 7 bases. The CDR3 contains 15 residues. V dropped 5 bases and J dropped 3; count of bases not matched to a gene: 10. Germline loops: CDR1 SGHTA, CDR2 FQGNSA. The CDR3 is CASSTRRNRGYEQYF. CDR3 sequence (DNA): TGTGCCAGCAGCACCAGACGGAACAGGGGCTACGAGCAGTACTTC. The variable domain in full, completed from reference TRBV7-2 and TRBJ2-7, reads GAGVSQSPSNKVTEKGKDVELRCDPISGHTALYWYRQSLGQGLEFLIYFQGNSAPDKSGLPSDRFSAERTGGSVSTLTIQRTQQEDSAVYLCASSTRRNRGYEQYFGPGTRLTVT.

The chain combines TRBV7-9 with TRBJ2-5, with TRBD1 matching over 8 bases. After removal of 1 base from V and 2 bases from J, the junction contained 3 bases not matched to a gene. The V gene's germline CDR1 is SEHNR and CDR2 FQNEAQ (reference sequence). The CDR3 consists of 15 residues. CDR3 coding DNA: TGTGCCAGCAGCTTAGGCGGACAGGGACAAGAGACCCAGTACTTC. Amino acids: CASSLGGQGQETQYF.

The CDR3: CASSLLQGPGELFF. CDR3 in DNA: TGTGCCAGCAGTCTCCTGCAGGGGCCCGGGGAGCTGTTTTTT. J is TRBJ2-2 and V is TRBV12-3 or TRBV12-4; the D gene is possibly TRBD1 (6 bases). Trimming took 5 bases from V and 6 from J, leaving 13 bases between them. This CDR3 has 14 amino acids.

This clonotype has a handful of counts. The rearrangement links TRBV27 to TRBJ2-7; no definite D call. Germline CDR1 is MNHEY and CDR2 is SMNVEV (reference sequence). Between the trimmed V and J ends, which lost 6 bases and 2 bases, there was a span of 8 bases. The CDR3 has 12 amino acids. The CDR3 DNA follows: TGTGCCAGCAGCGGTAGTACCTACGAGCAGTACTTC. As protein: CASSGSTYEQYF.

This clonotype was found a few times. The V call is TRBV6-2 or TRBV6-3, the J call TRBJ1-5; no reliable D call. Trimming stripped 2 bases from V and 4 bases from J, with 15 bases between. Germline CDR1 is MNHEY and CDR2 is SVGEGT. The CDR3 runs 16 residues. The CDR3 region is CASSYIGPGENQPQHF. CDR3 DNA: TGTGCCAGCAGTTACATCGGACCCGGGGAGAATCAGCCCCAGCATTTT.

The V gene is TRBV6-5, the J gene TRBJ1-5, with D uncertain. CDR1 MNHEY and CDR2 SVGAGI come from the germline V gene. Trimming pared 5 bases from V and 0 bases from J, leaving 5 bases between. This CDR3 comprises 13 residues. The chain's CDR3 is CASSPRSNQPQHF. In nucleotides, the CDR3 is TGTGCCAGCAGTCCCCGTAGCAATCAGCCCCAGCATTTT.

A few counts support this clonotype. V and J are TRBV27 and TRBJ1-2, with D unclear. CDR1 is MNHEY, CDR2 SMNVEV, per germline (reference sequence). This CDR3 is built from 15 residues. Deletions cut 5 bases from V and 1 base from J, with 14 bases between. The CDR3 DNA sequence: TGTGCCAGCAGTACCGTAAGGAGCGATAACTATGGCTACACCTTC. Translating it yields CASSTVRSDNYGYTF.